A selection of T cell receptor beta chains follows, all from one sample in a study of CD8 T cells in ankylosing spondylitis. TCRdb reprocessed the 5' RACE reads via MiXCR and lists one record per CDR3 protein. The repertoire holds some 840,000 distinct CDR3 sequences, approximately 12% seen once, with just over 0.5% in the top ten. The sample taken for sequencing was blood, either unsorted or a sorted T cell fraction (not recorded which). The receptors stem from a male donor with ankylosing spondylitis. CDR3s include the opening cysteine and the closing phenylalanine or tryptophan. D genes are given only for firm matches.

v_call,cdr3_length,j_call,d_call,cdr3_aa
TRBV5-4,16,TRBJ1-1,-,CASSPEGGGLSTEAFF
TRBV7-2,15,TRBJ1-2,-,CASSLTPDSIYGYTF
TRBV20-1,15,TRBJ2-2,TRBD2,CSAKRTSGSTGELFF
TRBV28,13,TRBJ2-4,-,CATVEGAKNIQYF
TRBV20-1,17,TRBJ2-6,TRBD2,CSARPTGGGGWANVLTF
TRBV20-1,12,TRBJ2-3,-,CSAPEEADTQYF
TRBV7-9,15,TRBJ2-7,-,CASSLMELGFYEQYF
TRBV25-1,12,TRBJ1-1,-,CASSLQGIEAFF
TRBV20-1,14,TRBJ2-7,-,CSARDPLAPYEQYF
TRBV6-5,15,TRBJ1-2,-,CASSYPVGTRDGYTF
TRBV4-3,16,TRBJ1-3,TRBD1,CASSQLTGTGGNTIYF
TRBV7-2,15,TRBJ1-6,-,CASSLAGWENSPLHF
TRBV20-1,14,TRBJ2-7,TRBD1,CSAGMGQGAYEQYF
TRBV5-1,16,TRBJ1-1,-,CASRVGGFGLDTEAFF
TRBV10-3,12,TRBJ1-1,-,CAIRRLNTEAFF
TRBV12-3/TRBV12-4,15,TRBJ1-2,-,CASRRTGTTNYGYTF
TRBV29-1,12,TRBJ2-7,-,CSVDSTGGRQYF
TRBV18,14,TRBJ2-7,-,CASSPSSLGYEQYF
TRBV28,12,TRBJ2-1,-,CASSLRTAEQFF
TRBV4-1,15,TRBJ2-1,-,CASSEAGHSYNEQFF
TRBV20-1,14,TRBJ2-1,TRBD2,CSVSTSGSLDEQFF
TRBV7-2,15,TRBJ2-3,-,CASSLVGSHGDTQYF
TRBV20-1,11,TRBJ2-1,-,CRRTRYNEQFF
TRBV6-6,11,TRBJ1-6,-,CASSYGSPLHF
TRBV4-2,13,TRBJ1-5,-,CASSQEVNQPQHF
TRBV5-1,14,TRBJ2-3,-,CASSLQPGPDTQYF
TRBV20-1,15,TRBJ1-3,-,CSARGGGYSGNTIYF
TRBV20-1,13,TRBJ2-7,TRBD1,CSARDYRGQGTNF
TRBV5-1,16,TRBJ2-3,-,CASSLASDGGIDTQYF
TRBV20-1,14,TRBJ1-4,-,CSAPDSGGNEKPFF
TRBV20-1,15,TRBJ2-1,TRBD1,CSARSAQGAYNEQFF
TRBV6-1,15,TRBJ1-1,-,CASSARRGGNTEAFF
TRBV6-1,14,TRBJ1-1,-,CASSKQGGNTEAFF
TRBV7-9,14,TRBJ1-1,-,CASSLWTTNTEAFF
TRBV6-4,14,TRBJ2-5,TRBD1,CASSDSGDRETQYF
TRBV7-8,16,TRBJ2-6,-,CASSLTGGLKANVLTF
TRBV20-1,11,TRBJ2-1,-,CSARESNEQFF
TRBV7-2,16,TRBJ2-2,TRBD1,CASSPQGGLNTGELFF
TRBV12-2,15,TRBJ1-1,-,CASRLFWPLNTEAFF
TRBV7-2,15,TRBJ2-3,-,CASSSGPGFLDTQYF
TRBV7-2,16,TRBJ2-7,TRBD1,CASSSRTGQGLYEQYF
TRBV20-1,13,TRBJ2-1,TRBD1,CSAVGTGYNEQFF
TRBV20-1,14,TRBJ2-3,-,CSARDAGSTDTQYF
TRBV12-3/TRBV12-4,14,TRBJ2-1,-,CASSLTRAYNEQFF
TRBV9,13,TRBJ2-5,-,CASSVQDSGTQYF
TRBV20-1,14,TRBJ2-3,TRBD2,CSARDMLAGDTQYF
TRBV4-3,15,TRBJ1-2,-,CASSRSRRGAGGYTF
TRBV10-3,14,TRBJ2-7,-,CAISLRKDSYEQYF
TRBV6-5,15,TRBJ2-2,-,CASSYSPLITGELFF
TRBV5-6,15,TRBJ2-5,-,CASSLTSGTSETQYF
TRBV4-1,15,TRBJ1-2,TRBD1,CASSRRDRGDGGYTF
TRBV12-3/TRBV12-4,12,TRBJ2-5,-,CASSPFYETQYF
TRBV6-5,12,TRBJ1-3,-,CASSTLDLTIYF
TRBV11-2,15,TRBJ2-7,TRBD2,CASSSSGGPSYEQYF
TRBV20-1,14,TRBJ2-7,TRBD2,CSTRTSGEPYEQYF
TRBV20-1,13,TRBJ2-1,-,CSEWLSSYNEQFF
TRBV20-1,13,TRBJ2-1,-,CSAFGTAYNEQFF
TRBV6-1,13,TRBJ2-3,TRBD1,CASKDRDTDTQYF
TRBV20-1,13,TRBJ2-7,TRBD1,CSANRQGAYEQYF